The sequence of this TCR beta chain was determined in a study of T cells after yellow fever vaccination. The overall study: Some fractions had low cell numbers, and these were prepared with SMART-Seq v4 Ultra Low Input.

Researchers made TCR cDNA using 5'RACE template switching, and this step added a universal primer site and UMIs. Each CDR3 protein gets one entry after TCRdb re-called the 5' RACE reads with MiXCR. The sample gives under 700,000 distinct CDR3 sequences, less than 20% of which show up once; around 16% is in the top ten. The V end lost 4 bases, the J end lost 0 bases, and 21 bases lay between the germline ends. This CDR3 is 18 amino acids long. Germline CDR1 is MNHEY and CDR2 is SVGEGT. This clonotype was counted many times. Its cognate antigen is unknown. Study results and caveats: Reappearance after the booster was seen for most primary-vaccination clones, at more than 95% CD4 and about 90% CD8.

The rearrangement joins TRBV6-2 or TRBV6-3 to TRBJ1-2; D remains unclear. This sample comprised PBMCs, obtained about 5 days after the first yellow fever vaccination. The receptor was derived from a man younger than 35 who received the YFV17D yellow fever vaccine. The CDR3 sequence: CASSSFPRLAEANYGYTF. Here the CDR3 DNA reads TGTGCCAGCAGTTCCTTCCCAAGGTTAGCGGAGGCTAACTATGGCTACACCTTC.